This T cell receptor beta chain originates from a study of cytomegalovirus exposure and HLA in healthy donors. Points from the study as a whole: In a later analysis, TCR beta V- and J-gene trimming showed a link to a missense DCLRE1C variant. The classifier reportedly diagnosed cytomegalovirus status with high sensitivity and specificity. Investigators reported more than 150 TCR beta chains as tied to cytomegalovirus.

Researchers ran the PCR with 60 Vbeta and 13 Jbeta primers. Here immunoSEQ multiplex PCR was the method, and the copy in TCRdb shows in-frame clones only, minus some. The table includes about 130,000 clones, 75% to 90% detected once. Remarks on this clone: What it binds is not known.

V lost 0 bases and J 0 bases, leaving 14 bases between the germline ends. The CDR3 totals 17 residues. Germline assignment: CDR1 MDHEN and CDR2 SYDVKM. Among the donors, all were healthy bone marrow donors. This sequence joins TRBV28 and TRBJ1-2; D may be TRBD1 (6 bases). The TCR sequence derives from a woman in her 40s in good health and CMV-seronegative. The sample comprised PBMCs. The CDR3 sequence: CASSLWAGDPTNYGYTF. The CDR3 DNA reads TGTGCCAGCAGTTTATGGGCAGGGGACCCGACTAACTATGGCTACACCTTC.